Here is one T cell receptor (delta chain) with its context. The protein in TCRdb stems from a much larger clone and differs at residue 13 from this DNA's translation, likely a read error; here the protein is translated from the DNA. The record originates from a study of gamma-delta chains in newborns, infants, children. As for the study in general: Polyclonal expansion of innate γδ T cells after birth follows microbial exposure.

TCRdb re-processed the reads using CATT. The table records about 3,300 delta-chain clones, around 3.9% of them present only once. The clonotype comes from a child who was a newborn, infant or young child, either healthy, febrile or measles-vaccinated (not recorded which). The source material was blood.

The CDR3 here is CACDTVILGGSWNTRQMFF. As DNA, the CDR3 is TGTGCCTGTGACACCGTAATACTGGGGGGCTCCTGGAACACCCGACAGATGTTTTTC. V is TRDV2 and J is TRDJ3; 8 bases are a match to TRDD3. Looked up from germline, CDR1 is GEAIGNYY and CDR2 is EKD. There are 19 residues in the CDR3.